A single sample is the source of the 3 T cell receptor beta chains below, sequenced in a study of resident and recirculating memory T cells in vitiligo. The assay was immunoSEQ multiplex PCR, and TCRdb's table has in-frame clones only and misses some. This sample has around 40,000 clones; roughly 91% occur once, and the top ten carry roughly 4.5%. Sequenced input: blood. The origin of the receptors is a male donor with vitiligo.

The chain is built from TRBV5-6 and TRBJ2-3; D ambiguous. The V end lost 0 bases, the J end lost 2 bases, and 10 bases lay between the germline ends. The V gene's germline CDR1 is SGHDT and CDR2 YYEEEE. The CDR3 contains 15 residues. This CDR3 reads CASSLAWANTDTQYF. The CDR3 nucleotides read TGTGCCAGCAGCTTGGCTTGGGCTAACACAGATACGCAGTATTTT.

This sequence joins TRBV27 and TRBJ1-2; D possibly corresponds to TRBD1 (5 bases). Germline-derived CDR1 and CDR2 are MNHEY and SMNVEV (reference sequence). The CDR3 is 13 amino acids. V dropped 10 bases and J dropped 4 bases, with 16 bases sitting between them. CDR3 loop: CATLSPGRYGYTF. CDR3 DNA sequence: TGTGCCACCTTATCGCCAGGGCGCTATGGCTACACCTTC.

V is TRBV5-1 and J is TRBJ1-1; the D is unclear. The V gene lost 0 bases and the J gene lost 6 bases, with 12 bases spanning the gap. Looked up from germline, CDR1 is SGHRS and CDR2 is YFSETQ. This CDR3 is 14 amino acids long. CDR3 bases: TGCGCCAGCAGCTTGGCCATGAGGTCTTCTGAAGCTTTCTTT. Translated, it gives CASSLAMRSSEAFF. Combining the CDR3 with reference TRBV5-1 and TRBJ1-1 gives the whole variable domain KAGVTQTPRYLIKTRGQQVTLSCSPISGHRSVSWYQQTPGQGLQFLFEYFSETQRNKGNFPGRFSGRQFSNSRSEMNVSTLELGDSALYLCASSLAMRSSEAFFGQGTRLTVV.